In this sample, the clone carrying this TCR beta chain turned up once. Profiling relied on immunoSEQ multiplex PCR, and the TCRdb table lists in-frame clones only, not all of them. The table includes some 300,000 clones, roughly 89% detected once. Germline assignment: CDR1 LNHDA and CDR2 SQIVND (reference sequence). Germline trimming cut 6 bases from V and 2 bases from J; bases unmatched to any gene: 4. The length of the CDR3 is 14 residues. The record originates from a study of blood T cell repertoires in COVID-19. Study-level background: From T cells, B-cell-depleted T cells, or PBMCs came the material, which was cDNA or gDNA.

Sequencing was done on a sample of PBMCs or T cells enriched from blood (not recorded which). This TCR derives from a woman aged 25 to 39 who had recovered from COVID-19. This rearrangement joins TRBV19 to TRBJ2-1; 7 bases fit TRBD2. CDR3 residues: CASSRDYTYNEQFF. The DNA for the CDR3 is TGTGCCAGTAGCCGGGACTACACCTACAATGAGCAGTTCTTC.